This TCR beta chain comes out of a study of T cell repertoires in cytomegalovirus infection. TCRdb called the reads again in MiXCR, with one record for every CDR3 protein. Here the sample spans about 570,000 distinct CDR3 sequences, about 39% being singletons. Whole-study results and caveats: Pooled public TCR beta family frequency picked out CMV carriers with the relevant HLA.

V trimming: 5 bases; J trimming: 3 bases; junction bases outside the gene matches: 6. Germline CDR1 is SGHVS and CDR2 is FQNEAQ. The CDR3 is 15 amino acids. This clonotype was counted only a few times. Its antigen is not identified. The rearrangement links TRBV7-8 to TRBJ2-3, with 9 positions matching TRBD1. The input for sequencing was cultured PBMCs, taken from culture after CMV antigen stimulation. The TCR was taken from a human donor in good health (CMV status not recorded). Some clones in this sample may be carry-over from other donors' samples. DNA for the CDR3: TGTGCCAGCAGCCCAGAGGGACAGGGAACAGATACGCAGTATTTT. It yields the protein CASSPEGQGTDTQYF.